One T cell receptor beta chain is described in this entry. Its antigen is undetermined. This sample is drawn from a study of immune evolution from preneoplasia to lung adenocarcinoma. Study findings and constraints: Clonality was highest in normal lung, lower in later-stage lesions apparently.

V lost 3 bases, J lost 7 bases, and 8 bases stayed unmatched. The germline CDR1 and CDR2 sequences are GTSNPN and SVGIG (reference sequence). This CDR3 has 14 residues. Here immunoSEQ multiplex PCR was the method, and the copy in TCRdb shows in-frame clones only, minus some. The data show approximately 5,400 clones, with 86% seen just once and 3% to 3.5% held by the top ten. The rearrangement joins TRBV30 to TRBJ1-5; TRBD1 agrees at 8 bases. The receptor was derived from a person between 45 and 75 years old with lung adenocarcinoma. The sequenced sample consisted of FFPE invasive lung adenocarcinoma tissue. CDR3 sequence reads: CAWRDRGDRQPQHF. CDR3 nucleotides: TGTGCCTGGAGAGACAGGGGTGATCGGCAGCCCCAGCATTTT. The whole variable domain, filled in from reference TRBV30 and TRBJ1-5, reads SQTIHQWPATLVQPVGSPLSLECTVEGTSNPNLYWYRQAAGRGLQLLFYSVGIGQISSEVPQNLSASRPQDRQFILSSKKLLLSDSGFYLCAWRDRGDRQPQHFGDGTRLSIL.